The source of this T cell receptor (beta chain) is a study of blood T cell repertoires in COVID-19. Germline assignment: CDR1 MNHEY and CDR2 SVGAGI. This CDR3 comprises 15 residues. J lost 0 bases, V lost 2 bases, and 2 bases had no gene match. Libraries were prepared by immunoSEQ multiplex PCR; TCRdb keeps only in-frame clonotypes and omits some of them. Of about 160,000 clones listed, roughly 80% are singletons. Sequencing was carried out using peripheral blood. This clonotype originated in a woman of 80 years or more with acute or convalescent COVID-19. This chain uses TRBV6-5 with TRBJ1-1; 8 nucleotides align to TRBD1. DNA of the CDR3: TGTGCCAGCAGTTACGACAGGGGCATGAACACTGAAGCTTTCTTT. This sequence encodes CASSYDRGMNTEAFF.